This section outlines one T cell receptor beta chain sequence together with its context. Because the CDR3 is missing its conserved closing phenylalanine or tryptophan, this is likely a read error. The data were taken from a study of tumor and adjacent non-tumor tissue in lung cancer. No cell sorting was done before RNA was extracted from the tissue. Three rounds of nested PCR, following a modified ARM-PCR protocol, produced the TCRbeta library. TCRdb redid the calling of the multiplex PCR reads with MiXCR, one entry per CDR3 protein. The sample comprises tens of thousands of distinct CDR3 sequences, roughly 76% of which are singletons, and about 14% rests with the top ten. Germline CDR1 SGHTA, CDR2 FQGTGA. This CDR3 is 13 amino acids long.

The material sequenced was lung tumor tissue. The J gene is TRBJ2-2, the V gene TRBV7-3; the D is unclear. The receptor was isolated from a woman aged 50 to 65 with non-small cell lung cancer. The CDR3 protein is CVSSLSATGELFS. The CDR3 region has the DNA TGTGTCAGCAGCTTATCGGCCACCGGGGAGCTGTTTTCT.